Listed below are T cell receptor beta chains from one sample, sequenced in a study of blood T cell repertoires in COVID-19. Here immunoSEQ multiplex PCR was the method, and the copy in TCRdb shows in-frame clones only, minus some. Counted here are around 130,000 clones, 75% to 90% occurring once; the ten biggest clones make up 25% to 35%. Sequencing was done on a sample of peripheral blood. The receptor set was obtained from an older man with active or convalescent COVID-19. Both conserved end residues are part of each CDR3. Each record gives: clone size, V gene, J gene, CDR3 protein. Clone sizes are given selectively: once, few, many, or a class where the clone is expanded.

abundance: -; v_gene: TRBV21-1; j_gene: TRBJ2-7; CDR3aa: CASSKRGQGRYEQYF
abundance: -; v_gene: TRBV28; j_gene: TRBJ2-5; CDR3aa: CASSEYRGFQETQYF
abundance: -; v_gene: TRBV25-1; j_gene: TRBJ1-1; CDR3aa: CASSEHSPVNTEAFF
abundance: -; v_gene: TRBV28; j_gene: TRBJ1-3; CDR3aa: CASRGQGNSGNTIYF
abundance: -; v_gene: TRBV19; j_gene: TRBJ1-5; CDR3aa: CASSMGTGSNQPQHF
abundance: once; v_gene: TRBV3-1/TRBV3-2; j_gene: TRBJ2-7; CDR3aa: CASSQNPPLAGVGREQYF
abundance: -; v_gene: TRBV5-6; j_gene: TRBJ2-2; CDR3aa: CASSNGQLDTGELFF
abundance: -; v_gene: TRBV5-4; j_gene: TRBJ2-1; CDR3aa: CASSWGQGGYNEQFF
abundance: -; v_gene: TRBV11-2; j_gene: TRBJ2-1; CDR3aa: CASSFGGSSYNEQFF
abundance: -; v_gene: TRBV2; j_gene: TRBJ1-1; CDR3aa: CASSDYGEAFF
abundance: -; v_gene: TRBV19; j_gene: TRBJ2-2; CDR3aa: CASSMIYPTRAGELFF
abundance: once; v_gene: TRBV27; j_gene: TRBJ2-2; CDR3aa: CASSFSGIANTGELFF
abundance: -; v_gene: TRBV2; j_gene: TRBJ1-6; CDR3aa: CASSVTGGNSPLHF
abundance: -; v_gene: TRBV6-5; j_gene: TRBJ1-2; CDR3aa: CASSYSGQAGYGYTF
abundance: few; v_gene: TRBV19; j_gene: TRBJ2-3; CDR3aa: CASSIRLAGADTQYF
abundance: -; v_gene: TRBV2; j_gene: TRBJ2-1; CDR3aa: CASSTHNEQFF
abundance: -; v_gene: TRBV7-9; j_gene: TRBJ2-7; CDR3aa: CASSLAGGGLPSYEQYF
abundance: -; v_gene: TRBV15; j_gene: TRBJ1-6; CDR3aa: CATSREATYNSPLHF
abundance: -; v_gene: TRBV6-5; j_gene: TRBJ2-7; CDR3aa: CASRAQTGGTYEQYF
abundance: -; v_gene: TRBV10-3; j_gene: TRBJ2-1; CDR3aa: CAISETQAGGPEFF
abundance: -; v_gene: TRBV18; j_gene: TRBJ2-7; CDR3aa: CASSPREGLAENYEQYF
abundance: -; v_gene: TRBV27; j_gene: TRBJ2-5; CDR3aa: CASSPGTAQETQYF
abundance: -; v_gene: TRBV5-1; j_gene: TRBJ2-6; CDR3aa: CASSQGTSNVLTF
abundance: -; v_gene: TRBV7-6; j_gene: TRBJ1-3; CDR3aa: CASSQGQASGNTIYF
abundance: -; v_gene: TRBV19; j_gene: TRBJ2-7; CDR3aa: CASSLGRLDTYEQYF